Detailed here is one T cell receptor beta chain. What it recognizes is unknown. Time point meaning: cycle 4 day 1 (C4D1), after five to seven weeks of nivolumab. Each patient experienced a relapse that followed autologous stem cell transplantation, and brentuximab vedotin exposure varied. Complete response, partial response or progressive disease constituted the best responses recorded. V trimming: 4 bases; J trimming: 6 bases; junction bases outside the gene matches: 14. The CDR3 is 17 amino acids. The germline gives CDR1 SGHRS, CDR2 YFSETQ. TCRdb's table, derived via immunoSEQ multiplex PCR, lists solely in-frame clones and lacks some. In the table there are 50,000 to 65,000 clones, 70% to 90% of which are singletons. The data stem from a study of PD-1 blockade in classical Hodgkin lymphoma. On the study more broadly: A 3 mg/kg intravenous dose of nivolumab was received by patients every 2 weeks. Study conclusions and caveats: Before treatment, TCR diversity in newly diagnosed patients was reportedly lower than in healthy donors.

Sequencing was performed on peripheral blood mononuclear cells (PBMCs), taken before the fourth cycle of nivolumab. The V gene is TRBV5-1, the J gene TRBJ2-2, with TRBD2 matching over 8 bases. The sequence was collected from a human donor with classical Hodgkin lymphoma. CDR3 sequence (DNA): TGCGCCAGCAGCCGGACTAGCTTAAGTGGGAGCGCCGGGGAGCTGTTTTTT. Its translation: CASSRTSLSGSAGELFF.